This TCR beta chain originates from a study of radiation and T cells in renal cell carcinoma. The time point here: blood 2 weeks post-SBRT. As for treatment: 15 Gy SBRT to primary tumor, nephrectomy 4 weeks later. The tumor was a clear cell renal cell carcinoma. This CDR3 region has 14 residues. CDR1 is SEHNR, CDR2 FQNEAQ, per germline (reference sequence). V lost 5 bases, J lost 4 bases, and 15 bases lay in between. Libraries were prepared by immunoSEQ multiplex PCR; TCRdb keeps only in-frame clonotypes and omits some of them. The top ten clones hold under 15% of a sample with about 150,000 clones, roughly 89% of them seen once.

This specimen consisted of blood, obtained from a patient whose treatment included radiotherapy and nephrectomy. This sequence originates from a woman aged 45-65 years with renal cell carcinoma. J is TRBJ2-7 and V is TRBV7-9, with TRBD1 as a possible D gene (5 bases). The CDR3 coding sequence is TGTGCCAGCAGCCCAAGCCCCGACAGTTACGAGCAGTACTTC. Translating it yields CASSPSPDSYEQYF.